This entry is about one T cell receptor (beta chain). Antigen specificity is unknown. The CDR3 is 14 amino acids. The germline V gene has CDR1 MDHEN and CDR2 SYDVKM. V lost 7 bases and J 1 base, leaving 13 bases between the germline ends. The sample comes from a study of T cells in localized non-small cell lung cancer. Notes on the study in general: Increased T cell density in blood showed an association with longer overall survival. Adjacent lung tissue had a median roughly 52 of the top 100 clones found in the tumor. Sequencing was restricted to one tumor region; therefore, heterogeneity remains possible. Uninvolved adjacent lung had more T cell clonality than any other tissue, topping tumor.

Data came from immunoSEQ multiplex PCR; TCRdb stores just in-frame clones and leaves some out. The sample carries 7,000 or so clones, roughly 50% recorded once. The sample was lymph node tissue, taken before any cancer treatment. This chain links TRBV28 with TRBJ1-2, with D possibly TRBD1 on 5 matching bases. This receptor was identified in an older female donor with stage I lung adenocarcinoma. CDR3 protein: CASTLGADNYGYTF. For the CDR3, the DNA is TGTGCCAGCACCCTAGGGGCAGATAACTATGGCTACACCTTC.